This entry features one TCR beta chain sequence. This sample stems from a study of control samples from healthy donors and cancer patients. Germline CDR1 and CDR2: MNHEY and SVGAGI. The ends lost 7 bases at V and 12 bases at J; junction bases unmatched: 12. The CDR3 length is 14 residues. Using immunoSEQ multiplex PCR, the repertoire was profiled, and TCRdb retains in-frame clones only, with some absent. This sample carries about 89,000 clones, over 65% of them seen once, and the ten largest clones take 2% to 2.5%. The sequence was obtained from a woman in her 40s in good health. V and J are TRBV6-5 and TRBJ1-6; TRBD1 aligns across 7 bases. Sequenced sample: blood. CDR3 sequence (DNA): TGTGCCAGCATCCCGGAGACAGGGCTACTACCCCTCCACTTT. It translates to CASIPETGLLPLHF.